This TCR beta chain derives from a study of blood T cells in healthy people across ages. Whenever a sample was processed, at least 6.5 million PBMCs were isolated. Whole-study findings and limits: Across the age range, TCR beta diversity per million T cells fell in a roughly linear way. Researchers deemed the diversity estimates from one million T cells underestimates.

Trimming took off 5 bases at V and 8 bases at J, with 19 bases between the two ends. Germline V gives CDR1 MNHEY, CDR2 SMNVEV (reference sequence). The CDR3 consists of 16 residues. Through a sample-barcoded 5' primer and a J-beta primer mix, a second PCR was run for roughly 6 to 11 cycles. Researchers report that a template-switch adaptor with 12 random nucleotides tagged each cDNA molecule. TCRdb independently ran MiXCR on the 5' RACE reads; one entry per CDR3 protein. The sample records over 1.5 million distinct CDR3 sequences, just under 50% being singletons. As regards this clonotype: The antigen remains unidentified.

The sample was blood. The rearrangement uses TRBV27 and TRBJ1-6, with a weak D call TRBD1 (6 bases). The TCR originated in a woman aged 40 to 50 in good health. The CDR3 bases are TGTGCCAGCAGTCCGACCTCTACAGGGCTTGATTCACCCCTCCACTTT. This translates into CASSPTSTGLDSPLHF.